This T cell receptor beta chain appears in the sequencing data of a study of graft-versus-host responses after intestinal transplantation (dated by TCRdb to the early 2020s). As for the study more broadly: Multivisceral, liver-intestinal, or isolated intestinal transplants were received by the recipients. Every recipient was given anti-thymocyte globulin induction, followed by around three years of maintenance tacrolimus and steroids. Bulk TCR-beta CDR3 sequencing was used to track graft-versus-host and host-versus-graft alloreactive T cell clones in the graft, circulation and bone marrow after intestinal transplantation. Alloreactive clones were identified by sequencing pre-transplant mixed lymphocyte reaction products and comparing these products with unstimulated pre-transplant donor and recipient T cells. The cohort enrolled some 25 intestinal transplant recipients including one retransplant, and 3 patients lacking pretransplant specimens were excluded. A peak of at least 4% donor T cells among recipient peripheral blood mononuclear cells was the definition used for donor T cell macrochimerism. Samples from a few later patients were sequenced in-house on an Illumina MiSeq with MiXCR processing rather than by the commercial service.

Details on this clone: The antigen it recognizes is unknown. The input lacks base qualities; no much larger clone sits a single base away.

In the first month after transplant, blood samples were collected up to 4 times, and after that at least monthly when available. The method was the immunoSEQ multiplex PCR assay. For most patients, genomic DNA was subjected to high-throughput TCR-beta CDR3 sequencing by Adaptive Biotechnologies. In the authors' own workflow: TCR sequencing data for roughly 20 patients were retrieved from Adaptive's ImmunoSEQ software; a few other patients were processed with MiXCR and VDJtools. CDR3 nucleotide sequences shared between donor and recipient were removed because the origin of such sequences could not be assigned. To be classed as alloreactive, a clone needed at least 2-fold expansion over unstimulated cells and a minimum CFSE-low frequency of 0.002% (template counts) or 0.001% (read counts). Mappable clones were those detected in sequenced pre-transplant spleen, lymph node, or MLR CFSE-low populations of the donor or recipient. The cumulative frequency of alloreactive clones was calculated as a percentage of all sequences, weighted by copy number. TCRdb provides this immuneACCESS table in a form limited to in-frame rearrangements. Some clones are lacking; in checked studies, under half of them reflect an unresolved V gene, and why the rest are absent is not known. That table supplies the V and J calls and clone size; D and trimming were determined from the DNA. This sample holds more than 20,000 clones; approximately 87% were observed only once. Roughly 1.1% of the sample is taken by the ten largest.

Broad study findings and their caveats: GvH clones were detected in recipient bone marrow, and some of these GvH clones were observed earlier in ileal mucosa or blood, consistent with an intestinal mucosal origin. Conclusions were limited by the relatively low number and heterogeneity of intestinal transplant patients. In the allografts of patients with donor T cell macrochimerism, GvH to HvG T cell clonal ratios were high. Early after transplant, peak levels of circulating GvH clones were found to be associated with declines in HvG clones.

This sequence was found in a human patient who received an intestinal transplant, so some T cells may come from the graft donor. This material consisted of PBMCs, taken 28 days after intestinal transplant.

The CDR3 amino acid sequence is: CAGGWGSSYEQYF. The base sequence is TGTGCCGGGGGGTGGGGGAGCTCCTACGAGCAGTACTTC. This sequence uses TRBV30 and TRBJ2-7; possibly the D gene is TRBD2, per 6 matching bases. The junction carries 14 bases between V and J, which are trimmed by 8 bases and 0 bases respectively. From the cysteine through the phenylalanine, the CDR3 covers 13 amino acids. The retained sequence is limited to the CDR3, 39 bases, with the frame set at the first base. The CDR1 and CDR2 encoded by the germline V gene (reference sequence) are GTSNPN and SVGIG.